Presented here are 30 T cell receptor beta chains from one specimen sequenced in a study of brain T cells in children with intractable seizures. Some clones are missing from TCRdb's copy, which holds only in-frame ones; the method was immunoSEQ multiplex PCR. The sample shows roughly 69,000 clones, 95% to 97% of them seen only once. The sequencing used peripheral blood, collected at surgery. The receptors were sampled from a boy younger than two with focal cortical dysplasia and intractable seizures.

This clone was detected only once. V and J are TRBV7-9 and TRBJ2-7; the match to TRBD1 covers 9 bases. Germline CDR1 reads SEHNR; CDR2 reads FQNEAQ (reference sequence). The CDR3 contains 17 residues. Losses at the gene ends were 1 base for V and 2 bases for J; bases not matched to a gene: 9. The CDR3: CASSLGAPGQGTYEQYF. As DNA, the CDR3 is TGTGCCAGCAGCTTAGGGGCGCCGGGACAGGGAACCTACGAGCAGTACTTC.

A note on this clone: The junction does not match germline at one end; this may be a read error. The chain joins TRBV7-2 to TRBJ2-2; TRBD1 matches at 10 bases. The germline CDR1 and CDR2 sequences are SGHTA and FQGNSA. CDR3 length: 16 residues. The chain's CDR3 is CASSRRQGANTGELFF. CDR3 nucleotides: TGTGCCAGCAGCCGTAGACAGGGGGCGAATACCGGGGAGCTGTTTTTT.

This clone came up a few times. V gene TRBV27 combines with J gene TRBJ1-2, with 7 nucleotides matching TRBD1. The J segment lost 6 bases and the V segment lost 0 bases, leaving 4 bases of the junction unmatched. In germline, CDR1 is MNHEY, CDR2 SMNVEV (reference sequence). This CDR3 contains 14 residues. CDR3 DNA sequence: TGTGCCAGCAGTTTATCCGACAGGGCTCATGGCTACACCTTC. Protein: CASSLSDRAHGYTF.

This clone was seen a single time. The chain links TRBV28 to TRBJ2-7; TRBD2 agrees at 8 bases. Germline V gene data show CDR1 as MDHEN and CDR2 as SYDVKM. This CDR3 region has 20 residues. V dropped 1 base and J dropped 2; count of bases not matched to a gene: 19. CDR3 amino acids: CASSLLTGRSFREGPYEQYF. CDR3 DNA: TGTGCCAGCAGTTTATTAACCGGGAGGTCTTTCCGGGAGGGACCCTACGAGCAGTACTTC.

V and J are TRBV7-2 and TRBJ2-1; TRBD2 agrees at 10 bases. V lost 2 bases to trimming and J lost 5 bases; unmatched junction nucleotides: 6. Germline values: CDR1 SGHTA, CDR2 FQGNSA. The CDR3 runs to 16 residues. The CDR3 nucleotides read TGTGCCAGCAGCTTATGGCTAGCGGGAGCAAACAATGAGCAGTTCTTC. Translated: CASSLWLAGANNEQFF.

This chain uses TRBV23-1 with TRBJ2-1; 9 bases are a match to TRBD2. TRBV23-1 has ORF status, its function being uncertain. The V and J ends lost 0 bases and 7 bases, in that order; junction bases with no gene match: 16. The CDR3 loop spans 19 amino acids. The CDR3 DNA follows: TGCGCCAGCAGTCAATCGGGACTAGCCGAAGACAAGGCGTTGAATGAGCAGTTCTTC. This codes for CASSQSGLAEDKALNEQFF.

The genes are TRBV6-5 and TRBJ2-3, with 7 bases fitting TRBD2. The ends lost 8 bases at V and 4 bases at J; junction bases unmatched: 3. Germline assignment: CDR1 MNHEY and CDR2 SVGAGI. The CDR3 is made up of 12 amino acids. The DNA of the CDR3 is TGTGCCAGCGGGAGGGCCTCAGATACGCAGTATTTT. It codes for CASGRASDTQYF.

The chain links TRBV6-5 to TRBJ2-1; no clear D gene. Looked up from germline, CDR1 is MNHEY and CDR2 is SVGAGI. The CDR3 is made up of 15 amino acids. The V end lost 6 bases, the J end lost 3 bases, and 15 bases lay between the germline ends. CDR3 bases: TGTGCCAGCAGGCCGCGAGTGGCGTACTACAATGAGCAGTTCTTC. Protein sequence: CASRPRVAYYNEQFF.

The rearrangement uses TRBV28 and TRBJ2-1, with 15 bases lining up with TRBD2. In germline, CDR1 is MDHEN, CDR2 SYDVKM. This CDR3 spans 16 amino acids. V dropped 2 bases and J dropped 10; count of bases not matched to a gene: 6. DNA of the CDR3: TGTGCCAGCAGTTTACCTGGGACTAGCGGGGGGCAGGAGCAGTTCTTC. Translation gives CASSLPGTSGGQEQFF. The whole variable domain, remainder taken from reference TRBV28 and TRBJ2-1, is DVKVTQSSRYLVKRTGEKVFLECVQDMDHENMFWYRQDPGLGLRLIYFSYDVKMKEKGDIPEGYSVSREKKERFSLILESASTNQTSMYLCASSLPGTSGGQEQFFGPGTRLTVL.

V and J are TRBV24-1 and TRBJ1-4; no clear D. CDR3 size: 10 residues. Germline V gives CDR1 KGHDR, CDR2 SFDVKD. Trimming removed 9 bases from V and 10 bases from J, with 8 bases in between. The CDR3 nucleotides read TGTGCCACCGCGAGCGGAAAACTGTTTTTT. This codes for CATASGKLFF.

This sequence joins TRBV28 and TRBJ2-7; 7 bases are a match to TRBD2. Losses at the gene ends were 7 bases for V and 3 bases for J; bases not matched to a gene: 9. Germline V gene sequence: CDR1 MDHEN, CDR2 SYDVKM. There are 14 residues in the CDR3. CDR3 coding DNA: TGTGCCAGCAAAAGGGAGGGCCGCGGCTACGAGCAGTACTTC. Translation: CASKREGRGYEQYF.

The genes are TRBV27 and TRBJ1-5; D is uncertain. The V end was cut by 1 base, the J end by 3 bases, with 10 bases between. The germline V gene has CDR1 MNHEY and CDR2 SMNVEV (reference sequence). The length of the CDR3 is 15 residues. DNA for the CDR3: TGTGCCAGCAGTTTATTATGGGGTGCCAATCAGCCCCAGCATTTT. Its protein is CASSLLWGANQPQHF.

The count of this clone is one. The chain couples TRBV1 to TRBJ2-7; TRBD2, the table's D call, lacks a check against the DNA. TRBV1 is annotated as a pseudogene. There are 13 residues in the CDR3. This CDR3 reads CTNRTKPLYEQYF. In DNA form, the CDR3 reads TGCACCAACCGGACTAAACCCCTCTACGAGCAGTACTTC.

DNA of the CDR3: TGCGCCAGCAGCTACGGGCGTAATGAAAAACTGTTTTTT. This encodes CASSYGRNEKLFF. The V and J genes are TRBV5-1 and TRBJ1-4; D is uncertain. With 3 bases removed from V and 4 bases from J, the gap between germline ends came to 7 bases. In germline, CDR1 is SGHRS, CDR2 YFSETQ. There are 13 residues in the CDR3.

CDR3 bases: TGTGCCAGCAGCTTAGACAGGGGTGGTTCACCCCTCCACTTT. Translation gives CASSLDRGGSPLHF. The J gene is TRBJ1-6, the V gene TRBV7-9; TRBD1 matches 7 bases. Germline-derived CDR1 and CDR2 are SEHNR and FQNEAQ (reference sequence). Losses at the gene ends were 1 base for V and 9 bases for J; bases not matched to a gene: 3. The length of the CDR3 is 14 residues.

This clone was counted a single time. The rearrangement uses TRBV10-2 and TRBJ1-1; weak D call: TRBD1 (5 bases). This CDR3 contains 12 residues. Germline CDR1 WSHSY, CDR2 SAAADI. V was cut by 6 bases and J by 4 bases, with 9 bases left in between. The CDR3 loop reads CASRGGGTEAFF. CDR3 in DNA: TGCGCCAGCAGGGGGGGTGGCACTGAAGCTTTCTTT.

The chain employs TRBV29-1 and TRBJ1-1; D call uncertain. The CDR3 sequence is 10 residues long. The germline V gene has CDR1 SQVTM and CDR2 ANQGSEA. Trimming cost V 7 bases and J 1 base, with 4 bases left between them. CDR3 residues: CSAQNTEAFF. In DNA, the CDR3 is TGCAGCGCCCAGAACACTGAAGCTTTCTTT.

The rearrangement links TRBV4-2 to TRBJ2-7; either TRBD1 or TRBD2 may fit D (5 bases each). Germline CDR1 reads LGHNA; CDR2 reads YNFKEQ. CDR3 length equals 14 residues. Between the trimmed V and J ends, which lost 0 bases and 2 bases, there was a span of 8 bases. CDR3 DNA sequence: TGTGCCAGCAGCCAAGACCGGGGACCCTACGAGCAGTACTTC. It is translated as CASSQDRGPYEQYF.

In nucleotides, the CDR3 is TGTGCCAGCTCACCCCGACAGGGCAGCGCCGGGGAGCTGTTTTTT. Protein product: CASSPRQGSAGELFF. V gene TRBV18 combines with J gene TRBJ2-2, with 7 bases matching TRBD1. Germline-derived CDR1 and CDR2 are KGHSH and LQKENI. J was trimmed by 6 bases and V by 3 bases; bases with no gene match: 7. The CDR3 covers 15 residues.

CDR3 loop: CASSVSGGRSYGYTF. DNA of the CDR3: TGTGCCAGCAGCGTCTCAGGGGGCCGAAGCTATGGCTACACCTTC. This chain joins TRBV9 and TRBJ1-2, with 8 bases lining up with TRBD1. The junction had 7 bases not matched to a gene; V was cut back by 2 bases and J by 4 bases. The CDR3 has 15 amino acids. Looked up from germline, CDR1 is SGDLS and CDR2 is YYNGEE.

The V call is TRBV27, the J call TRBJ2-7, with TRBD2 identical over 9 bases. This CDR3 has 15 residues. With 5 bases clipped from V and 7 bases from J, the junction kept 12 bases outside the gene matches. Germline lookup yields CDR1 MNHEY and CDR2 SMNVEV (reference sequence). The CDR3 sequence: CASSPRTSVGGEQYF. In DNA form, the CDR3 reads TGTGCCAGCAGTCCTCGGACTAGCGTGGGCGGGGAGCAGTACTTC.

The V gene is TRBV24-1, the J gene TRBJ2-5; D is undetermined. The CDR3 is 13 amino acids. The germline V gene has CDR1 KGHDR and CDR2 SFDVKD. Trimming removed 1 base from V and 0 bases from J, with 2 bases in between. The CDR3 region is CATSDLHQETQYF. The CDR3, as DNA: TGTGCCACCAGTGATTTACACCAAGAGACCCAGTACTTC.

This clone appeared a few times. The chain combines TRBV27 with TRBJ1-2, with TRBD1 matching 8 bases. V gave up 4 bases and J gave up 0 bases; unmatched junction bases: 7. This CDR3 comprises 16 residues. The germline V gene has CDR1 MNHEY and CDR2 SMNVEV (reference sequence). CDR3 DNA: TGTGCCAGCAGTTGGTCCGGGACAGGATCTAACTATGGCTACACCTTC. Its translation is CASSWSGTGSNYGYTF.

The chain joins TRBV19 to TRBJ1-4; 7 bases are shared with TRBD1. The CDR3 has 15 residues. CDR1 and CDR2 (germline): LNHDA, SQIVND (reference sequence). Losses at the gene ends were 5 bases for V and 2 bases for J; bases not matched to a gene: 5. CDR3 sequence (DNA): TGTGCCAGTAGTCGACAGGGAACCACTAATGAAAAACTGTTTTTT. Translated, it gives CASSRQGTTNEKLFF. Using reference TRBV19 and TRBJ1-4 for the parts outside the CDR3, the full variable domain is DGGITQSPKYLFRKEGQNVTLSCEQNLNHDAMYWYRQDPGQGLRLIYYSQIVNDFQKGDIAEGYSVSREKKESFPLTVTSAQKNPTAFYLCASSRQGTTNEKLFFGSGTQLSVL.

The gene calls are TRBV7-2 and TRBJ2-1, with TRBD2 as a possible D gene (6 bases). The CDR3 totals 15 residues. Trimming removed 0 bases at V and 4 bases at J, with 10 bases between. The germline V gene encodes CDR1 SGHTA and CDR2 FQGNSA. The CDR3 DNA sequence: TGTGCCAGCAGCTTAGCGCTTGCGGGGTACAATGAGCAGTTCTTC. This codes for CASSLALAGYNEQFF. Variable domain in full (rest from reference TRBV7-2 and TRBJ2-1): GAGVSQSPSNKVTEKGKDVELRCDPISGHTALYWYRQSLGQGLEFLIYFQGNSAPDKSGLPSDRFSAERTGGSVSTLTIQRTQQEDSAVYLCASSLALAGYNEQFFGPGTRLTVL.

In regard to this clone: An end of the junction differs from the germline gene, which may be a read error. The V call is TRBV7-6, the J call TRBJ2-7; possibly TRBD2 for D (6 bases). Germline V gene lookup returns CDR1 SGHVS and CDR2 FNYEAQ. This CDR3 is built from 12 residues. CDR3 amino acids: CASSSHSGHQHF. CDR3 DNA sequence: TGTGCCAGCAGCTCGCACAGCGGGCACCAGCACTTC.

The chain combines TRBV10-3 with TRBJ2-5; TRBD2 aligns across 12 bases. Losses at the gene ends were 4 bases for V and 2 bases for J; bases not matched to a gene: 2. CDR1 is ENHRY, CDR2 SYGVKD, per germline. This CDR3 is 15 amino acids long. DNA for the CDR3: TGTGCCATCAGTGGGCTAGCGGGGGGGCAAGAGACCCAGTACTTC. Protein sequence: CAISGLAGGQETQYF.

This chain links TRBV27 with TRBJ1-1; maybe TRBD1 (5 bases). The CDR3 is made up of 14 amino acids. Trimming removed 5 bases from V and 0 bases from J, with 10 bases in between. The germline V gene encodes CDR1 MNHEY and CDR2 SMNVEV (reference sequence). CDR3 sequence reads: CASSVGALNTEAFF. CDR3 DNA: TGTGCCAGCAGTGTAGGGGCCCTGAACACTGAAGCTTTCTTT.

CDR3 amino acids: CASSVSVGDEQYF. As DNA, the CDR3 is TGTGCCAGCAGCGTTTCCGTCGGGGACGAGCAGTACTTC. The gene calls are TRBV9 and TRBJ2-7, with D perhaps TRBD2 (5 bases). This CDR3 is built from 13 residues. V was cut by 2 bases and J by 5 bases, with 11 bases left in between. The germline CDR1 and CDR2 sequences are SGDLS and YYNGEE.

This chain joins TRBV28 and TRBJ2-7; TRBD2 aligns across 9 bases. CDR1 MDHEN and CDR2 SYDVKM come from the germline V gene. Unmatched junction bases numbered 4, after V lost 5 bases and J lost 2 bases. The CDR3 spans 14 residues. CDR3 loop: CASSLGLAPYEQYF. DNA of the CDR3: TGTGCCAGCAGTCTGGGACTAGCCCCCTACGAGCAGTACTTC.